The entry below gives a single T cell receptor (beta chain) sequence along with its context. Other DNA sequences in this sample translate to the same CDR3. This CDR3 comprises 13 residues. The V gene's germline CDR1 is LGHNT and CDR2 FRNRAP. Between the trimmed V and J ends, which lost 3 bases and 0 bases, there was a span of 3 bases. This specimen comes from a study of OX40 agonist ivuxolimab in advanced cancers. Looking at the study overall: Across the patients, intravenous ivuxolimab was delivered every 2 weeks at 0.01 to 10 mg/kg.

Using immunoSEQ multiplex PCR, the repertoire was profiled, and TCRdb retains in-frame clones only, with some absent. The table has some 70,000 clones, about four fifths seen once. The rearrangement joins TRBV12-5 to TRBJ2-1; D gene ambiguous. The source was CD4+ or CD8+ T cells sorted from blood, collected in a trial of the OX40 agonist ivuxolimab. The receptor was derived from an adult with an advanced solid tumor such as melanoma, head and neck, liver or kidney cancer. The chain's CDR3 is CASGLNSYNEQFF. As DNA, the CDR3 is TGTGCTAGTGGTTTAAACTCCTACAATGAGCAGTTCTTC. The full variable domain, in which reference TRBV12-5 and TRBJ2-1 provide the parts outside the CDR3, is DARVTQTPRHKVTEMGQEVTMRCQPILGHNTVFWYRQTMMQGLELLAYFRNRAPLDDSGMPKDRFSAEMPDATLATLKIQPSEPRDSAVYFCASGLNSYNEQFFGPGTRLTVL.